This TCR beta chain comes out of a study of blood T cell repertoires in COVID-19. V lost 7 bases and J lost 8, with 21 bases in between. This CDR3 has 16 amino acids. CDR1 MGHRA and CDR2 YSYEKL come from the germline V gene. Assay used: immunoSEQ multiplex PCR; TCRdb lists only in-frame clones, some missing. Of some 82,000 clones in the sample, around 82% are singletons; the top ten hold 39%. The origin of this receptor is an elderly man with active or convalescent COVID-19. The rearrangement joins TRBV4-1 to TRBJ1-6, with D perhaps matching TRBD1 (6 bases). Sequencing was carried out using peripheral blood. CDR3 DNA: TGCGCCAGCAAAGAGGGAGGGGGAGGATCATATTCACCCCTCCACTTT. Translation gives CASKEGGGGSYSPLHF.